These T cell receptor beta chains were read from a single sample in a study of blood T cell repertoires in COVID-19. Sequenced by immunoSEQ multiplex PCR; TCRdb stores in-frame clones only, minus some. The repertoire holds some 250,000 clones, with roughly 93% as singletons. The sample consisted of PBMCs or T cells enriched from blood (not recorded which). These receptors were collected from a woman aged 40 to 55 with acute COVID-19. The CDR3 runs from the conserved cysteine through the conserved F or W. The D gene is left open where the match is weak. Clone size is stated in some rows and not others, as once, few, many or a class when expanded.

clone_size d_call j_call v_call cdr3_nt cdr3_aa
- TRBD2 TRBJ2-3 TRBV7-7 TGTGCTAGCAGCTCGGGACTAGGAGCAGCAGATACGCAGTATTTT CASSSGLGAADTQYF
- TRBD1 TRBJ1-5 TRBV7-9 TGTGCCAGCAGCTTAGCTGGGACAGGGTACAATCAGCCCCAGCATTTT CASSLAGTGYNQPQHF
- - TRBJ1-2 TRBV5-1 TGCGCCAGCAGATTACCCTCCAAAGGGAGGAACTATGGCTACACCTTC CASRLPSKGRNYGYTF
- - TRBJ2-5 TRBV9 TGTGCCAGCGAGCGGATCTCCGGGGAGACCCAGTACTTC CASERISGETQYF
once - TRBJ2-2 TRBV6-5 TGTGCCGGGAGAATGGGCGGCTTGAAGACCGGGGAGCTGTTTTTT CAGRMGGLKTGELFF
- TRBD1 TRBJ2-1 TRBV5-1 TGCGCCAGCGGATTCGCAGGACAGGGGGCGAATGAGCAGTTCTTC CASGFAGQGANEQFF
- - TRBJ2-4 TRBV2 TGTGCCAGCAGGAAGGCGGGTTCGCCGGCGGGAAACATTCAGTACTTC CASRKAGSPAGNIQYF
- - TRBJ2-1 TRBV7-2 TGTGCCAGCAGCCTCCCGTCCGGGACAAGGGGCGATGAGCAGTTCTTC CASSLPSGTRGDEQFF
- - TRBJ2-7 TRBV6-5 TGTGCCAGCAGTTACTCGGATAGAGGTGGCTACGAGCAGTACTTC CASSYSDRGGYEQYF
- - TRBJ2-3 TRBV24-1 TGTGCCACCAGTGATTTGCGGGGCACAGATACGCAGTATTTT CATSDLRGTDTQYF
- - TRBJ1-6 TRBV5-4 TGTGCCAGCAGCGGTCAGGGTGAAAATTCACCCCTCCACTTT CASSGQGENSPLHF
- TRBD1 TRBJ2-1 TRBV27 TGTGCCAGCAGTTTAGGCAGGGGGTGGATCTATGAGCAGTTCTTC CASSLGRGWIYEQFF
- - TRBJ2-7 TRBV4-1 TGCGCCAGCAGCCAAGGGGCTGGCGCCTACGAGCAGTACTTC CASSQGAGAYEQYF
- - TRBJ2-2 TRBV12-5 TGTGCTAGTGGTTTGGGGCGCAGGGAAAGGATCTTT CASGLGRRERIF
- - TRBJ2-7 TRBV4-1 TGCGCCAGCAGCCAAGCCCCCCGCTACGAGCAGTACTTC CASSQAPRYEQYF
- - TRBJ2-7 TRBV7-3 TGTGCCAACCAACTCGTAACCTACGAGCAGTACTTC CANQLVTYEQYF
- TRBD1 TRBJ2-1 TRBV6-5 TGTGCCAGCAGCCTCGCGGGACAGGGCCGGAATGAGCAGTTCTTC CASSLAGQGRNEQFF
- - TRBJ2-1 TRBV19 TGTGCCAGTAGTATGAGAGGTTCCTACAATGAGCAGTTCTTC CASSMRGSYNEQFF
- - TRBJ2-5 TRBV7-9 TGTGCCAGCAGGGCCCAGGGGAGGGAAGAGACCCAGTACTTC CASRAQGREETQYF
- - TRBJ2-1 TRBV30 TGTGCCTGGAGTGTAGCGGGCAAACGGGAGCAGTTCTTC CAWSVAGKREQFF
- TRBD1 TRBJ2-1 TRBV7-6 TGTGCCAGCAGCCGCAGCACCGGGACAGGGGATCGCAATGAGCAGTTCTTC CASSRSTGTGDRNEQFF
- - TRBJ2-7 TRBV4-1 TGCGCCAGCAGCCCGTGGCCAGGGACCTACGAGCAGTACTTC CASSPWPGTYEQYF
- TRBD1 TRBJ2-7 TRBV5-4 TGTGCCAGCAGCGGTGGACAGGGGAACTCCTACGAGCAGTACTTC CASSGGQGNSYEQYF
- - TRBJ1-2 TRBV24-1 TGTGCCACCAGTGACCCCCCAGGGGACTATGGCTACACCTTC CATSDPPGDYGYTF
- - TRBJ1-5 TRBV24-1 TGTGCCACCAGTGACCAGAGCAATCAGCCCCAGCATTTT CATSDQSNQPQHF
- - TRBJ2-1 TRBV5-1 TGCGCCAGCAGCCCGGTGGGGGGGGCTAAGAATGAGCAGTTCTTC CASSPVGGAKNEQFF
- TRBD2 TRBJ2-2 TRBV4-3 TGCGCCAGCAGCCAAGAGGCGGGAGGGCTGGTCACCGGGGAGCTGTTTTTT CASSQEAGGLVTGELFF
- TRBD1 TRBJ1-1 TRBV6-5 TGTGCCAGCAGACGGGACAGCTTGAACACTGAAGCTTTCTTT CASRRDSLNTEAFF
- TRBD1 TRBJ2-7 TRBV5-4 TGTGCCAGCAGCTCAGCGTTCGGCAGGGGGCAAGTAATGAGCTCCTACGAGCAGTACTTC CASSSAFGRGQVMSSYEQYF
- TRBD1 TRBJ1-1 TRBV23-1 TGCGCCAGCAGTCAATACGACAGGGGGCCCGGCACTGAAGCTTTCTTT CASSQYDRGPGTEAFF
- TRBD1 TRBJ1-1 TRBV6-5 TGTGCCAGCAGTCGGGACAGAGGTGAAGCTTTCTTT CASSRDRGEAFF
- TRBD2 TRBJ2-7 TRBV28 TGTGCCAGCAGTCATTCAGGGTTGCGGGGGGCAGGAGAGCAGTACTTC CASSHSGLRGAGEQYF
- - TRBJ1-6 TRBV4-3 TGCGCCAGCAGCCAGGACTTCGCCCGATATTCACCCCTCCACTTT CASSQDFARYSPLHF
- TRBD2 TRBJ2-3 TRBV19 TGTGCCAGTAGGGGTAGGCGGGGGGTTTCTAATACGCAGTATTTT CASRGRRGVSNTQYF
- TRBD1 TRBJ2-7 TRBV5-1 TGCGCCAGCAGCTCAACAGGGGACGGGTCCTACGAGCAGTACTTC CASSSTGDGSYEQYF
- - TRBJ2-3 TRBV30 TGTGCCTGGAGAGGGACTCTCACGGATACGCAGTATTTT CAWRGTLTDTQYF
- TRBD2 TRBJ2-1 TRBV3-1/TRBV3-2 TGTGCCAGCAGCCAATTAAGCGGGAGGGCGAATGAGCAGTTCTTC CASSQLSGRANEQFF
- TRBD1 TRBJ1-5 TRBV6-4 TGTGCCAGCAGCAAGGGGACAGATGCGCAGCCCCAGCATTTT CASSKGTDAQPQHF